This TCR beta chain was captured in a study of T cell responses to AZD1222 COVID-19 vaccine. The CDR3 is 14 residues long. V lost 1 base, J lost 4 bases, and 4 bases stayed unmatched. Germline V gives CDR1 SQVTM, CDR2 ANQGSEA. This clone came up once. Sequenced by immunoSEQ multiplex PCR; TCRdb stores in-frame clones only, minus some. This table has roughly 100,000 clones, 80% to 90% appearing once. The chain joins TRBV29-1 to TRBJ1-2; 9 bases match TRBD1. The TCR was taken from an adult in good health. This specimen was peripheral blood, taken on day 0 of AZD1222 vaccination. The CDR3 DNA sequence: TGCAGCGTTGAAGTGACAGGGGGTGGCTATGGCTACACCTTC. Translation gives CSVEVTGGGYGYTF.